This T cell receptor (beta chain) was identified during a study of Graves' ophthalmopathy and Graves' hyperthyroidism. General observations from the study: From stable hyperthyroidism, ophthalmopathy was separated by a 13-signature model with approximately 90% sensitivity and 75% to 84% specificity. The model's ophthalmopathy progression predictions had about 71% sensitivity and 72.22% specificity.

This clonotype was detected a few times. Its target is unknown. A much bigger clone sits one base away, suggesting this may be a read error. Symptoms, serum thyroxine and TRAb, thyroid ultrasound, and orbital computed tomography formed the diagnostic basis. Germline CDR1 reads MGHDK; CDR2 reads SYGVNS. The CDR3 has 15 residues. RNA transcripts provided the template for amplifying TCR beta CDR3 regions. First-round RT-PCR relied on HTBI primers, and a second-round multiplex PCR came next. TCRdb fed the multiplex PCR reads into MiXCR, producing one record per CDR3 protein. The table has some 1.1 million distinct CDR3 sequences, about 35% seen once.

This receptor was obtained from an adult man with Graves' hyperthyroidism. The chain uses TRBV25-1 and TRBJ1-4; D is uncertain. Sequencing was performed on peripheral blood or thyroid tissue (not recorded which). The CDR3 here is CAGSEWMGQVEKLFF. CDR3 DNA: TGTGCCGGCAGTGAATGGATGGGCCAGGTTGAAAAACTGTTTTTT.